These 26 T cell receptor beta chains originate from one sample sequenced in a study of cytotoxic CD8 clonotypes in ibrutinib-treated CLL. Repertoires were generated with immunoSEQ multiplex PCR, while TCRdb's copy carries only in-frame clones and drops some. The table records 300,000 or so clones, around 66% of them present only once. This sample comprised PBMCs, obtained after 36 months of ibrutinib treatment. The receptors derive from a human donor with chronic lymphocytic leukemia.

The V and J genes are TRBV7-2 and TRBJ2-7; D tentatively fits TRBD1 or TRBD2 (5 bases each). Trimming left V 5 bases short and J 4 bases short, with 15 bases between. Germline CDR1 SGHTA, CDR2 FQGNSA. This CDR3 spans 14 amino acids. CDR3 DNA sequence: TGTGCCAGCAGCCCGGGTGGGGGACCTTACGAGCAGTACTTC. Protein sequence: CASSPGGGPYEQYF.

The CDR3 is CASSIRDRNYEQYF. In nucleotides, the CDR3 is TGTGCCAGCAGTATAAGGGACAGAAACTACGAGCAGTACTTC. The J gene is TRBJ2-7, the V gene TRBV27; TRBD1 matches 7 bases. Germline V gene lookup returns CDR1 MNHEY and CDR2 SMNVEV (reference sequence). Trimming removed 5 bases from V and 3 bases from J; junction bases left unmatched: 7. The CDR3 loop spans 14 amino acids.

The V gene is TRBV7-3, the J gene TRBJ2-6; D gene unclear. Between the trimmed V and J ends, which lost 1 base and 2 bases, there was a span of 12 bases. Looked up from germline, CDR1 is SGHTA and CDR2 is FQGTGA. This CDR3 has 17 amino acids. As DNA, the CDR3 is TGTGCCAGCAGCTTAATGAACTATGAACCTGGGGCCAACGTCCTGACTTTC. It yields the protein CASSLMNYEPGANVLTF.

This clone was counted a single time. The chain has TRBV20-1 and TRBJ2-3; tentatively, D is TRBD2 (5 bases). The CDR3 loop spans 11 amino acids. The germline V gene encodes CDR1 DFQATT and CDR2 SNEGSKA (reference sequence). V dropped 8 bases and J dropped 7 bases, with 13 bases sitting between them. As DNA, the CDR3 is TGCAGTTCGGGATACGTTAATACGCAGTATTTT. It codes for CSSGYVNTQYF.

The rearrangement joins TRBV7-3 to TRBJ2-3; 12 nucleotides align to TRBD2. The CDR3 is made up of 15 amino acids. CDR1 and CDR2 (germline): SGHTA, FQGTGA. The trim removed 5 bases at V and 5 bases at J, leaving 5 bases unmatched. The CDR3 sequence is CASSRTSGIKDTQYF. Written as DNA, the CDR3 is TGTGCCAGCAGCAGGACTAGCGGGATCAAAGATACGCAGTATTTT.

The chain carries TRBV28 and TRBJ1-1; D unclear. Germline lookup yields CDR1 MDHEN and CDR2 SYDVKM. CDR3 length equals 10 residues. Deletions cut 3 bases from V and 8 bases from J, with 4 bases between. Here the CDR3 DNA reads TGTGCCAGCAGTTTGGGAGAAGCTTTCTTT. Translating gives CASSLGEAFF.

V usage is TRBV28 and J usage is TRBJ2-7; D is perhaps TRBD1 (6 bases). The CDR3 is 14 residues long. Germline CDR1 and CDR2: MDHEN and SYDVKM. V shed 6 bases and J shed 1 base, with 13 bases lying between them. DNA for the CDR3: TGTGCCAGCAGGTCTCGGGACAAATCCTACGAGCAGTACTTC. This gives the protein CASRSRDKSYEQYF.

The chain joins TRBV29-1 to TRBJ2-3; 9 bases agree with TRBD2. The germline V gene encodes CDR1 SQVTM and CDR2 ANQGSEA. The CDR3 is made up of 13 amino acids. CDR3 sequence reads: CTLSGRLTDTQYF. CDR3 in DNA: TGCACCTTAAGCGGGAGGCTCACAGATACGCAGTATTTT.

Only a few counts were recorded for this clone. This chain links TRBV13 with TRBJ1-1, with D perhaps TRBD1 (5 bases). Trimming pared 6 bases from V and 0 bases from J, leaving 11 bases between. This CDR3 region has 14 residues. Per germline, CDR1 PRHDT and CDR2 FYEKMQ (reference sequence). CDR3 region: CASRTPGLNTEAFF. Written as DNA, the CDR3 is TGTGCCAGCAGGACGCCAGGGTTGAACACTGAAGCTTTCTTT.

The V gene is TRBV25-1, the J gene TRBJ2-7; TRBD2 matches at 9 bases. CDR3 length equals 14 residues. V trimming: 6 bases; J trimming: 6 bases; junction bases outside the gene matches: 9. CDR1 is MGHDK and CDR2 is SYGVNS in the germline V gene. CDR3 in amino acids: CASRPRLAVGEQYF. CDR3 nucleotide sequence: TGTGCCAGCAGGCCCAGACTAGCGGTGGGCGAGCAGTACTTC.

The chain joins TRBV7-2 to TRBJ2-1; 13 bases agree with TRBD2. The CDR3 extends over 17 amino acids. Germline V gives CDR1 SGHTA, CDR2 FQGNSA. The J segment lost 2 bases and the V segment lost 5 bases, leaving 6 bases of the junction unmatched. The chain's CDR3 is CASSMPTSGRPYNEQFF. CDR3 nucleotides: TGTGCCAGCAGCATGCCGACTAGCGGGAGGCCCTACAATGAGCAGTTCTTC.

The chain couples TRBV4-3 to TRBJ2-2; 7 bases line up with TRBD2. With V trimmed by 0 bases and J by 3 bases, 4 bases remained unmatched. The CDR3 is 16 amino acids. In germline, CDR1 is LGHNA, CDR2 YSLEER. CDR3 DNA: TGCGCCAGCAGCCAAGAGTTAGCGGGCGACACCGGGGAGCTGTTTTTT. Protein: CASSQELAGDTGELFF.

This chain links TRBV18 with TRBJ2-3, with 11 bases lining up with TRBD2. With 3 bases clipped from V and 7 bases from J, the junction kept 3 bases outside the gene matches. The CDR3 is 14 residues long. Germline V CDR1 and CDR2: KGHSH, LQKENI. DNA for the CDR3: TGTGCCAGCTCACCGCTAGCGGGAGGACATACGCAGTATTTT. Translating it yields CASSPLAGGHTQYF.

This chain links TRBV5-1 with TRBJ2-1; D is uncertain. This CDR3 comprises 15 residues. Looked up from germline, CDR1 is SGHRS and CDR2 is YFSETQ. The V and J ends lost 0 bases and 0 bases respectively, with 7 bases between them. The CDR3 coding sequence is TGCGCCAGCAGCTTGGCCAGAGTCTCCTACAATGAGCAGTTCTTC. Amino acid sequence: CASSLARVSYNEQFF. The whole variable domain, filled in from reference TRBV5-1 and TRBJ2-1, reads KAGVTQTPRYLIKTRGQQVTLSCSPISGHRSVSWYQQTPGQGLQFLFEYFSETQRNKGNFPGRFSGRQFSNSRSEMNVSTLELGDSALYLCASSLARVSYNEQFFGPGTRLTVL.

This clone came up a few times. The rearrangement uses TRBV5-1 and TRBJ2-5; D perhaps matches TRBD2 (6 bases). With 2 bases removed from V and 5 bases from J, the gap between germline ends came to 16 bases. The CDR3 is 15 amino acids. The germline V gene encodes CDR1 SGHRS and CDR2 YFSETQ. The CDR3, as DNA: TGCGCCAGCAGCTTCGGGGGACCAGGCGGGGAGACCCAGTACTTC. Amino acids: CASSFGGPGGETQYF.

Here the CDR3 DNA reads TGCGCCAGCAGCCCGCGACCGGACAGCTTTTATGGCTACACCTTC. Encoded protein: CASSPRPDSFYGYTF. This chain uses TRBV4-1 with TRBJ1-2, with D possibly matching TRBD1 (6 bases). The length of the CDR3 is 15 residues. The ends were cut back, 4 bases at V and 5 bases at J, with 17 bases in the middle. The germline V gene encodes CDR1 MGHRA and CDR2 YSYEKL.

The chain employs TRBV7-2 and TRBJ2-2; possible D gene TRBD2, 6 bases. The germline CDR1 and CDR2 sequences are SGHTA and FQGNSA. The V end was cut by 8 bases, the J end by 3 bases, with 28 bases between. The CDR3 consists of 19 residues. The CDR3 reads CASAYPQKLGRGHTGELFF. For the CDR3, the DNA is TGTGCCAGCGCCTACCCCCAAAAATTGGGGCGGGGCCACACCGGGGAGCTGTTTTTT.

In regard to this clone: This specimen includes other DNA sequences encoding the same CDR3. The chain links TRBV7-8 to TRBJ1-5; 7 nucleotides align to TRBD1. The germline V gene has CDR1 SGHVS and CDR2 FQNEAQ. Germline trimming cut 5 bases from V and 2 bases from J; bases unmatched to any gene: 3. CDR3 length: 14 residues. The DNA of the CDR3 is TGTGCCAGCAGCCTTGACAGGGGCAATCAGCCCCAGCATTTT. Translated: CASSLDRGNQPQHF.

The chain recombines TRBV9 with TRBJ2-1; a possible D gene is TRBD2 (5 bases). The germline V and J ends were trimmed by 4 bases and 7 bases, with 15 bases remaining between them. CDR3 size: 14 residues. CDR1 and CDR2 (germline): SGDLS, YYNGEE. The CDR3 loop reads CASSLDGIWNEQFF. Here the CDR3 DNA reads TGTGCCAGCAGCCTGGACGGGATATGGAATGAGCAGTTCTTC.

The rearrangement joins TRBV7-2 to TRBJ1-6, with no clear D. V was pared by 3 bases and J by 7 bases, with 10 bases between. The length of the CDR3 is 14 residues. CDR1 is SGHTA and CDR2 is FQGNSA in the germline V gene. Written as DNA, the CDR3 is TGTGCCAGCAGCTTTAGGGTTCCGAATTCACCCCTCCACTTT. Translating gives CASSFRVPNSPLHF. The whole variable domain, remainder taken from reference TRBV7-2 and TRBJ1-6, is GAGVSQSPSNKVTEKGKDVELRCDPISGHTALYWYRQSLGQGLEFLIYFQGNSAPDKSGLPSDRFSAERTGGSVSTLTIQRTQQEDSAVYLCASSFRVPNSPLHFGNGTRLTVT.

This sequence joins TRBV19 and TRBJ1-3; 8 positions agree with TRBD1. V lost 7 bases, J lost 0 bases, and 5 bases stayed unmatched. This CDR3 region has 15 residues. Germline loops: CDR1 LNHDA, CDR2 SQIVND (reference sequence). In nucleotides, the CDR3 is TGTGCCAGTAATCCGGACAGGGTCTCTGGAAACACCATATATTTT. Translated, it gives CASNPDRVSGNTIYF.

The rearrangement links TRBV18 to TRBJ1-5, with D possibly matching TRBD1 (6 bases). The V end was cut by 2 bases, the J end by 7 bases, with 9 bases between. The CDR3 length is 13 residues. Looked up from germline, CDR1 is KGHSH and CDR2 is LQKENI. In DNA form, the CDR3 reads TGTGCCAGCTCACCAGGGGGCGGCCAGCCCCAGCATTTT. Protein: CASSPGGGQPQHF.

The V and J genes are TRBV11-2 and TRBJ1-5; D uncertain. V was trimmed by 1 base and J by 5 bases, leaving 12 bases between them. This CDR3 is built from 15 residues. Germline-derived CDR1 and CDR2 are SGHAT and FQNNGV. CDR3 amino acids: CASSLGVAAHQPQHF. The DNA for the CDR3 is TGTGCCAGCAGCTTAGGGGTGGCAGCTCATCAGCCCCAGCATTTT.

The V and J genes are TRBV5-1 and TRBJ2-5, with D tentatively TRBD1 (6 bases). The CDR3 spans 13 residues. Germline V gene lookup returns CDR1 SGHRS and CDR2 YFSETQ. The V gene lost 2 bases and the J gene lost 2 bases, with 7 bases spanning the gap. The CDR3 spells CASSFTGQETQYF. The CDR3 nucleotides read TGCGCCAGCAGCTTCACAGGGCAAGAGACCCAGTACTTC.

V is TRBV2 and J is TRBJ2-5; perhaps TRBD2 as D (6 bases). Germline loops: CDR1 SNHLY, CDR2 FYNNEI. V was trimmed by 4 bases and J by 2 bases, leaving 14 bases between them. The CDR3 runs 15 residues. The CDR3 is CASSAGGGSQETQYF. The CDR3 DNA reads as TGTGCCAGCAGTGCGGGCGGAGGGTCGCAAGAGACCCAGTACTTC.

In this sample, this clone turned up a few times. The rearrangement joins TRBV4-1 to TRBJ1-5; no clear D gene. Trimming stripped 1 base from V and 4 bases from J, with 11 bases between. This CDR3 is built from 15 residues. Germline V gene lookup returns CDR1 MGHRA and CDR2 YSYEKL. The CDR3 region has the DNA TGCGCCAGCAGCCAAGGGGAAGGTAGTAATCAGCCCCAGCATTTT. This gives the protein CASSQGEGSNQPQHF.